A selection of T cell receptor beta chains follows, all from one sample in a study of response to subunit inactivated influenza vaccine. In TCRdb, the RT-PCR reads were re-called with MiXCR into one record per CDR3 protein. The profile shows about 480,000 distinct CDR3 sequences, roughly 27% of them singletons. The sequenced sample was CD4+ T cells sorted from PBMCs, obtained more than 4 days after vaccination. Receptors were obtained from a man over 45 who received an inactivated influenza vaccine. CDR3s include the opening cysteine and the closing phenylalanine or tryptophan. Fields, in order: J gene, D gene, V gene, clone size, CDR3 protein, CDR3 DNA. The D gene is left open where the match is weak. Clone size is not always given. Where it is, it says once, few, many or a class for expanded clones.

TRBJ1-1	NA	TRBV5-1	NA	CASSPRTGTRNTEAFF	TGCGCCAGCAGCCCCCGGACCGGGACGAGGAACACTGAAGCTTTCTTT
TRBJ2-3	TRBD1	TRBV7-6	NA	CASSLIPSGQGIADTQYF	TGTGCCAGCAGCTTGATACCTTCGGGACAGGGTATCGCAGATACGCAGTATTTT
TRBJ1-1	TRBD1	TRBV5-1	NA	CASGDRGLTEAFF	TGCGCCAGCGGGGACAGGGGGCTTACTGAAGCTTTCTTT
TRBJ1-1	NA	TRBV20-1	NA	CSARDRRGNTEAFF	TGCAGTGCTAGAGATCGTAGAGGGAACACTGAAGCTTTCTTT
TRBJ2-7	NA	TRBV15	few	CATSIFGWGQYF	TGTGCCACCAGCATCTTTGGCTGGGGGCAGTACTTC
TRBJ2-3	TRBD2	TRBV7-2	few	CASSVGLASADTQYF	TGTGCCAGCAGCGTGGGACTAGCATCAGCAGATACGCAGTATTTT
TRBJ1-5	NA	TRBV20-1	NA	CSGKDRNQPQHF	TGCAGTGGTAAGGACAGAAATCAGCCCCAGCATTTT
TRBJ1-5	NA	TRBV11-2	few	CASSSRWGQPQHF	TGTGCCAGCAGCTCCCGATGGGGTCAGCCCCAGCATTTT
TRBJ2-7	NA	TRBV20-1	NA	CSARSGAYEQYF	TGCAGTGCTAGATCCGGGGCTTACGAGCAGTACTTC
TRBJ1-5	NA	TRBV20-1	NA	CSANQGGTSTPQHF	TGCAGTGCTAATCAAGGTGGGACCTCAACGCCCCAGCATTTT
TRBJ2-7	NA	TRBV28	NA	CATLSPGEQYF	TGTGCCACCTTATCCCCGGGCGAGCAGTACTTC
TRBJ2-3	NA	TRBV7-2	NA	CASSLAVTTDTQYF	TGTGCCAGCAGCTTAGCAGTTACGACAGATACGCAGTATTTT
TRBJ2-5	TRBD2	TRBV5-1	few	CASSPYRGGQQETQYF	TGCGCCAGCAGCCCGTACCGGGGGGGCCAACAAGAGACCCAGTACTTC
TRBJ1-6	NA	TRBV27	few	CASTYRVGVMDSPLHF	TGTGCCAGCACCTACAGGGTGGGTGTTATGGATTCACCCCTCCACTTT
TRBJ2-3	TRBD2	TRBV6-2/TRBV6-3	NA	CASSKMGLAGGLTQYF	TGTGCCAGCAGCAAGATGGGACTAGCGGGAGGACTTACGCAGTATTTT
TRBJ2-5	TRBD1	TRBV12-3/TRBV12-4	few	CASRRDRAETQYF	TGTGCCAGCAGAAGAGACAGGGCGGAGACCCAGTACTTC
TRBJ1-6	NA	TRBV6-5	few	CASSYRQGYSPLHF	TGTGCCAGCAGTTACCGGCAGGGTTATTCACCCCTCCACTTT
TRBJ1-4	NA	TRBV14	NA	CASSPDRGEKLFF	TGTGCCAGCAGCCCCGACCGAGGGGAAAAACTGTTTTTT
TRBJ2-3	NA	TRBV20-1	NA	CSAGGGGARSDTQYF	TGCAGTGCTGGGGGAGGGGGGGCGCGGTCAGATACGCAGTATTTT
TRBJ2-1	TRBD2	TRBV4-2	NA	CASSRAGGQTEQFF	TGTGCCAGCAGTAGAGCGGGGGGGCAGACTGAGCAGTTCTTC
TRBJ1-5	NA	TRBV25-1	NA	CASSVVGGTPAQHF	TGTGCCAGCAGTGTCGTCGGGGGGACCCCGGCCCAGCATTTT
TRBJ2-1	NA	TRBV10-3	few	CAISAGTNEQFF	TGTGCCATCAGCGCAGGGACAAATGAGCAGTTCTTC
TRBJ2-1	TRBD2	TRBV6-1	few	CASRTGTSNEQFF	TGTGCCAGCAGGACCGGGACTAGCAATGAGCAGTTCTTC
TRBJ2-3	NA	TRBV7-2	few	CASSSSGVSTDTQYF	TGTGCCAGCAGCTCCTCAGGGGTCAGCACAGATACGCAGTATTTT
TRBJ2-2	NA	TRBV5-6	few	CASSLPRGPTGELFF	TGTGCCAGCAGCTTGCCCAGGGGACCTACCGGGGAGCTGTTTTTT
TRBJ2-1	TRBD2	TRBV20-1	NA	CSAQGVTSGSSYNEQFF	TGCAGTGCTCAAGGGGTAACTAGCGGGTCCTCCTACAATGAGCAGTTCTTC
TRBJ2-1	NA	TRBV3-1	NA	CASSRQQGGEQFF	TGTGCCAGCAGCCGCCAGCAGGGGGGTGAGCAGTTCTTC
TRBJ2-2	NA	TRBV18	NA	CASSPPGETSELFF	TGTGCCAGCTCACCACCCGGGGAAACCTCGGAGCTGTTTTTT
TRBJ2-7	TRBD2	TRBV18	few	CASSTSGGPYEQYF	TGTGCCAGCTCTACTAGCGGGGGGCCCTACGAGCAGTACTTC
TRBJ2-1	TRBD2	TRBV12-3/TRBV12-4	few	CASSLALAGTVEQFF	TGTGCCAGCAGTTTAGCGCTAGCGGGTACCGTTGAGCAGTTCTTC
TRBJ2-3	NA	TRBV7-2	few	CASSLGGRRGRSNTQYF	TGTGCCAGCAGCCTCGGGGGGCGTAGGGGGCGATCAAATACGCAGTATTTT
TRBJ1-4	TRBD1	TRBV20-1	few	CSARTGLKGEKLFF	TGCAGTGCCCGGACAGGGCTAAAGGGTGAAAAACTGTTTTTT
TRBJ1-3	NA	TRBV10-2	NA	CASSESWDATIYF	TGCGCCAGCAGTGAGTCTTGGGATGCCACCATATATTTT
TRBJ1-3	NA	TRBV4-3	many	CASSQDRVTIYF	TGCGCCAGCAGCCAAGACCGGGTTACCATATATTTT
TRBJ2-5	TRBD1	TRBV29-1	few	CSYEDRDKVKETQYF	TGCAGCTACGAGGACAGGGATAAAGTGAAAGAGACCCAGTACTTC